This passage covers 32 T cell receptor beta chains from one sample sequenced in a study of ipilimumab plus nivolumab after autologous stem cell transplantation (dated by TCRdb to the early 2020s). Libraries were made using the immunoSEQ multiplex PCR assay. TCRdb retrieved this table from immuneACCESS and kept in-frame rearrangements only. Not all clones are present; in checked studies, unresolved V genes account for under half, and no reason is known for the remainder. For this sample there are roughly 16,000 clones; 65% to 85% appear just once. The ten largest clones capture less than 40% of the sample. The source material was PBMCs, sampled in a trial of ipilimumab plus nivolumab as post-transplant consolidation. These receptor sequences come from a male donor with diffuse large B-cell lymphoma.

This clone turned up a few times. This chain's CDR3 is CSVLDRNYGYTF. The CDR3 nucleotides are TGCAGCGTCTTAGACAGGAACTATGGCTACACCTTC. V is TRBV29-1 and J is TRBJ1-2; D possibly corresponds to TRBD1 (6 bases). This CDR3 has 12 residues. Germline lookup yields CDR1 SQVTM and CDR2 ANQGSEA. Trimming took 6 bases from V and 2 from J, leaving 10 bases between them.

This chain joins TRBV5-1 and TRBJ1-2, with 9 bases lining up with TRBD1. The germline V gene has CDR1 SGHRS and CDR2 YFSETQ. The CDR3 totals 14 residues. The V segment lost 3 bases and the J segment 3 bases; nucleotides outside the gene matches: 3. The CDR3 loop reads CASSSTGGDYGYTF. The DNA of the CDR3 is TGCGCCAGCAGCTCGACAGGGGGAGACTATGGCTACACCTTC. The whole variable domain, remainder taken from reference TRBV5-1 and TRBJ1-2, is KAGVTQTPRYLIKTRGQQVTLSCSPISGHRSVSWYQQTPGQGLQFLFEYFSETQRNKGNFPGRFSGRQFSNSRSEMNVSTLELGDSALYLCASSSTGGDYGYTFGSGTRLTVV.

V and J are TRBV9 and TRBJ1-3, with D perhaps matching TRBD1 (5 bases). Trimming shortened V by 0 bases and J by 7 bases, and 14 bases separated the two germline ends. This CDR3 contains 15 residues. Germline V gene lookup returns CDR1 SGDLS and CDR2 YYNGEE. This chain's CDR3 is CASSVGPGSFNTIYF. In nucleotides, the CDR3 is TGTGCCAGCAGCGTAGGTCCAGGGTCCTTCAACACCATATATTTT. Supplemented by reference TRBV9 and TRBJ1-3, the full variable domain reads DSGVTQTPKHLITATGQRVTLRCSPRSGDLSVYWYQQSLDQGLQFLIQYYNGEERAKGNILERFSAQQFPDLHSELNLSSLELGDSALYFCASSVGPGSFNTIYFGEGSWLTVV.

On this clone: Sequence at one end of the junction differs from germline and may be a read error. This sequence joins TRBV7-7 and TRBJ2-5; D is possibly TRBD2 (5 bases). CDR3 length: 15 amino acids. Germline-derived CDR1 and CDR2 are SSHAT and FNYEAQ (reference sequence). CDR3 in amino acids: CASSLAYDTQETQYF. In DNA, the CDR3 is TGTGCTAGCAGCTTAGCGTACGACACCCAAGAGACCCAGTACTTC.

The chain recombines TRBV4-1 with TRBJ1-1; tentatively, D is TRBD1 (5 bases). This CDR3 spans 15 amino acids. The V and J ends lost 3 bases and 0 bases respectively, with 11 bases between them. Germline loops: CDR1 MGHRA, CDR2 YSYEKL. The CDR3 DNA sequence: TGCGCCAGCAGCCAGGATTGGACAATGAACACTGAAGCTTTCTTT. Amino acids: CASSQDWTMNTEAFF.

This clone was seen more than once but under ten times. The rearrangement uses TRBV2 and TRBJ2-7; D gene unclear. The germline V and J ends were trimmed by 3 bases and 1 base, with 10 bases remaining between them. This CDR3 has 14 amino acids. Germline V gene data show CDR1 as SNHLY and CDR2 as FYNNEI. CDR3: CASSESRMSYEQYF. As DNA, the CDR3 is TGTGCCAGCAGTGAGTCCCGCATGTCCTACGAGCAGTACTTC.

The CDR3 nucleotides are TGTGCCAGAAGCTGGGACAGGGGGCTTTCTGGCTACACCTTC. Protein sequence: CARSWDRGLSGYTF. This chain joins TRBV5-3 and TRBJ1-2; 12 nucleotides align to TRBD1. TRBV5-3 is designated an ORF whose function remains uncertain. J lost 7 bases, V lost 3 bases, and 4 bases had no gene match. The CDR3 spans 14 residues.

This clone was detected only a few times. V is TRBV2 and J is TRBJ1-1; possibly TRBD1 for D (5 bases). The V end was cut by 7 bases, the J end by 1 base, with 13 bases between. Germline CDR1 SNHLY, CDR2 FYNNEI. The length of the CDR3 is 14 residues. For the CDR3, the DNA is TGTGCCAGCACCCCATGGGGGAGGAACACTGAAGCTTTCTTT. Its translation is CASTPWGRNTEAFF.

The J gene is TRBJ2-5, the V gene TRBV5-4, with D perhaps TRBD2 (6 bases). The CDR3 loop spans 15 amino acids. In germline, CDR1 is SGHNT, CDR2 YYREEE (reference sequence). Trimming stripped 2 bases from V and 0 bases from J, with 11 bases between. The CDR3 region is CASSFSRTNQETQYF. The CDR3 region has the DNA TGTGCCAGCAGCTTTTCTCGGACTAACCAAGAGACCCAGTACTTC.

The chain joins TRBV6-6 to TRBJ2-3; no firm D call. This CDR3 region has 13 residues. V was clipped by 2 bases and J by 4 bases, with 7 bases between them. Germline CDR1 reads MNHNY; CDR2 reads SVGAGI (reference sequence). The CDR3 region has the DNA TGTGCCAGCAGTTACGGTTTCGCAGATACGCAGTATTTT. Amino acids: CASSYGFADTQYF.

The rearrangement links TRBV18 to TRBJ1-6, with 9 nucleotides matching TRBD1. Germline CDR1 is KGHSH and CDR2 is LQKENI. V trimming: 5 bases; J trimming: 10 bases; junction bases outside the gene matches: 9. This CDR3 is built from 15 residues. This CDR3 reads CASSARDRVRSPLHF. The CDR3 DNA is TGTGCCAGCTCAGCCCGGGACAGGGTTCGATCACCCCTCCACTTT.

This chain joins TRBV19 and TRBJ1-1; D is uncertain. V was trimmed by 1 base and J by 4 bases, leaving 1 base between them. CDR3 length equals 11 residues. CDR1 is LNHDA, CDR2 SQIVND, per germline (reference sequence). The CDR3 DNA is TGTGCCAGTAGTATAGTCACTGAAGCTTTCTTT. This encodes CASSIVTEAFF.

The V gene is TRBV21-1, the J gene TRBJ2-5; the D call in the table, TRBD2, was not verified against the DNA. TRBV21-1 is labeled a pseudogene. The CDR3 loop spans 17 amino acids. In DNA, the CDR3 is TGTGCCAGCGTGTCCGGGACTAGGTATAGGCGGGTGGAGACCCAGTACTTC. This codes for CASVSGTRYRRVETQYF.

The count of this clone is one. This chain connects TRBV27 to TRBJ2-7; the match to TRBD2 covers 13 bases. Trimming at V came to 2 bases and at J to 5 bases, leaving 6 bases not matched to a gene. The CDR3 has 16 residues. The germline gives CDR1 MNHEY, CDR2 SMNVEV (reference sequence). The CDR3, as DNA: TGTGCCAGCAGTTTAAGGCGGACTAGCGGGGGACACGAGCAGTACTTC. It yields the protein CASSLRRTSGGHEQYF.

As DNA, the CDR3 is TGCGCCAGCAGCCAAGATTCGAGCGGGAGGGGCACCGGGGAGCTGTTTTTT. This codes for CASSQDSSGRGTGELFF. This rearrangement joins TRBV4-1 to TRBJ2-2, with 10 bases that match TRBD2. J was trimmed by 4 bases and V by 0 bases; bases with no gene match: 5. The CDR3 sequence is 17 residues long. Germline loops: CDR1 MGHRA, CDR2 YSYEKL.

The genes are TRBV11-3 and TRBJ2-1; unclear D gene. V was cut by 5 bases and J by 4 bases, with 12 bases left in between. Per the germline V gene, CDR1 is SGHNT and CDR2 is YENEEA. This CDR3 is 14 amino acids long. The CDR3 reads CASSLPVLYNEQFF. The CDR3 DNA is TGTGCCAGCAGCCTCCCGGTTCTATACAATGAGCAGTTCTTC. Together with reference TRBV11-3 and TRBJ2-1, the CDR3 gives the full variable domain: EAGVVQSPRYKIIEKKQPVAFWCNPISGHNTLYWYLQNLGQGPELLIRYENEEAVDDSQLPKDRFSAERLKGVDSTLKIQPAELGDSAVYLCASSLPVLYNEQFFGPGTRLTVL.

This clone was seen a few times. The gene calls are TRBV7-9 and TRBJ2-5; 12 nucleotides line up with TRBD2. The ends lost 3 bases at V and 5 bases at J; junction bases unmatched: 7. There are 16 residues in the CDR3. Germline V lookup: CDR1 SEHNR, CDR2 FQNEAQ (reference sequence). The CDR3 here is CASSFWGTSGRETQYF. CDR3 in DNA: TGTGCCAGCAGCTTTTGGGGAACTAGCGGGAGGGAGACCCAGTACTTC.

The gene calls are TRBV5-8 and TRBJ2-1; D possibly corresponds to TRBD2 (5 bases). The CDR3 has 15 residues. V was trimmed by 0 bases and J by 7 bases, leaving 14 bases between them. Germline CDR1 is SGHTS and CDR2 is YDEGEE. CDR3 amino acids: CASSLGLVTGNEQFF. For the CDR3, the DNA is TGTGCCAGCAGCTTGGGTCTAGTTACGGGAAATGAGCAGTTCTTC.

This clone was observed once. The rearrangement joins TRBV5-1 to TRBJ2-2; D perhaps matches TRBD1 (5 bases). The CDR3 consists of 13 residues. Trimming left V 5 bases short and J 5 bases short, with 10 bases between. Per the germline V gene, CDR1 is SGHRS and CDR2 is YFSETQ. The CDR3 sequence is CASRSQGTGELFF. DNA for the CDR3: TGCGCCAGCAGGTCTCAGGGTACCGGGGAGCTGTTTTTT.

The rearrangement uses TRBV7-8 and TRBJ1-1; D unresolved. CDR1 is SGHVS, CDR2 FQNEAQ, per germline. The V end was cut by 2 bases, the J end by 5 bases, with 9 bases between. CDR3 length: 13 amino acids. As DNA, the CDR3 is TGTGCCAGCAGCTTAAGCCTTCAGACTGAAGCTTTCTTT. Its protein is CASSLSLQTEAFF.

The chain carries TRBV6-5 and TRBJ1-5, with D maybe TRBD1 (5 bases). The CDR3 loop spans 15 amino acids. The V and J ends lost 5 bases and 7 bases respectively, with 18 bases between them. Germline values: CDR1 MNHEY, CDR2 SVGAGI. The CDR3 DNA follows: TGTGCCAGCAGTCGGACGGGGGGGGTGGGACAGCCCCAGCATTTT. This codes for CASSRTGGVGQPQHF.

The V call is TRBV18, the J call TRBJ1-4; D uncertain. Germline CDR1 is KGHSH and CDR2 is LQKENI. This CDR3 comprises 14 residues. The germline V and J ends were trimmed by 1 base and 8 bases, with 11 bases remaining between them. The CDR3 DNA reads TGTGCCAGCTCACCACGTAAGGGTCGGGAAAAACTGTTTTTT. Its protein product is CASSPRKGREKLFF.

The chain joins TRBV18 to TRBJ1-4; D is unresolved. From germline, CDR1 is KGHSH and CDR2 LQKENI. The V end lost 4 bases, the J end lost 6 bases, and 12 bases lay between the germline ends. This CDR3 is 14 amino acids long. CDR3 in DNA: TGTGCCAGCTCACTAGGCCGGGGTTATGAAAAACTGTTTTTT. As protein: CASSLGRGYEKLFF.

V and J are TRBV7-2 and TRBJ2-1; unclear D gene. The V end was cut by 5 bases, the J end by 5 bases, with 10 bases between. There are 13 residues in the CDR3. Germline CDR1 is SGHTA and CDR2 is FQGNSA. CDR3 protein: CASSPRPNNEQFF. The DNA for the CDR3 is TGTGCCAGCAGCCCCCGGCCCAACAATGAGCAGTTCTTC. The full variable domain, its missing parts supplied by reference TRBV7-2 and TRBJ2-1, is GAGVSQSPSNKVTEKGKDVELRCDPISGHTALYWYRQSLGQGLEFLIYFQGNSAPDKSGLPSDRFSAERTGGSVSTLTIQRTQQEDSAVYLCASSPRPNNEQFFGPGTRLTVL.

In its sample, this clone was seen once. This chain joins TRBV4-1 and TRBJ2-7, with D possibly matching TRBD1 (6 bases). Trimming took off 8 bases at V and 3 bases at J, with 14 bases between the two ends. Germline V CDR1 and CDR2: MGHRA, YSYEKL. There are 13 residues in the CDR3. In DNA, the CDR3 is TGCGCCAGCGGCCGGGACAACAGCTACGAGCAGTACTTC. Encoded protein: CASGRDNSYEQYF.

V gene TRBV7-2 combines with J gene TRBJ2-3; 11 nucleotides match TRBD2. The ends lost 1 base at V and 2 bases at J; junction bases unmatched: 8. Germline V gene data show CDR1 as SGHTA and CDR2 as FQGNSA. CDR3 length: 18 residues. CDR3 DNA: TGTGCCAGCAGCTTAGGGCTAGCGGGGGGCTACAACACAGATACGCAGTATTTT. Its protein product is CASSLGLAGGYNTDTQYF.

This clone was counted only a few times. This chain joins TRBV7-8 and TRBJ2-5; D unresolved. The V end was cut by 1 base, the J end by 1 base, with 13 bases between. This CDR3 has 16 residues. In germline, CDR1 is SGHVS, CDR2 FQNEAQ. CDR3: CASSLVSPRLQETQYF. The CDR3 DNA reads TGTGCCAGCAGCTTAGTTAGCCCCAGGCTCCAAGAGACCCAGTACTTC.

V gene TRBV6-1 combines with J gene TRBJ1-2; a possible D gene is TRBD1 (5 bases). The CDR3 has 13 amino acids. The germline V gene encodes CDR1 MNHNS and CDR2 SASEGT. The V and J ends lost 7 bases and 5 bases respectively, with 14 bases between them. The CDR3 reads CASTRDRDYGYTF. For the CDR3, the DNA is TGTGCCAGCACGCGTGACAGAGATTATGGCTACACCTTC.

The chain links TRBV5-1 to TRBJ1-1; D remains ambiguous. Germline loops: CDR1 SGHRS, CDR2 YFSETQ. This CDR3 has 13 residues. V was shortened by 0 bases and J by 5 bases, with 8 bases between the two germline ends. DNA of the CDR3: TGCGCCAGCAGCTTGGACTCCAGAACTGAAGCTTTCTTT. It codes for CASSLDSRTEAFF.

The CDR3 is CASSLGLAGGNTQYF. The CDR3 DNA reads TGTGCCAGCAGCTTGGGACTAGCGGGAGGCAATACGCAGTATTTT. The J gene is TRBJ2-3, the V gene TRBV7-9; TRBD2 matches 15 bases. The CDR3 is made up of 15 amino acids. V dropped 3 bases and J dropped 7; count of bases not matched to a gene: 2. Germline-derived CDR1 and CDR2 are SEHNR and FQNEAQ (reference sequence).

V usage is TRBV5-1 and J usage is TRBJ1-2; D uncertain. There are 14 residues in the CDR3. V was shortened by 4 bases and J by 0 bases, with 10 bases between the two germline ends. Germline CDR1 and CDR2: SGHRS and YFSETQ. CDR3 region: CASSLDGSNYGYTF. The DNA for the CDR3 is TGCGCCAGCAGCCTGGACGGCTCTAACTATGGCTACACCTTC.

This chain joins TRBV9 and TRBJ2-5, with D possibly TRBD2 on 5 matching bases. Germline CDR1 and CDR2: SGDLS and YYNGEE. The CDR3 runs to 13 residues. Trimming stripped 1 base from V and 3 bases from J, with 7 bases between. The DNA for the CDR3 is TGTGCCAGCAGCGTAAACGGGGAAGAGACCCAGTACTTC. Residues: CASSVNGEETQYF.